Listed here are 18 T cell receptor beta chains from one sample, sequenced in a study of blood T cell repertoires in COVID-19. Profiling relied on immunoSEQ multiplex PCR, and the TCRdb table lists in-frame clones only, not all of them. This sample has 240,000 or so clones, with around 86% found just once. Sequencing was performed on peripheral blood. These receptors all stem from a young woman who had recovered from COVID-19.

The chain is built from TRBV7-2 and TRBJ1-2; maybe TRBD1 (6 bases). The ends were cut back, 4 bases at V and 5 bases at J, with 14 bases in the middle. Per the germline V gene, CDR1 is SGHTA and CDR2 is FQGNSA. This CDR3 spans 14 amino acids. The CDR3 reads CASSSTAQGYGYTF. CDR3 coding DNA: TGTGCCAGCAGCTCCACAGCACAGGGATATGGCTACACCTTC.

This clone was recorded once. The chain combines TRBV5-1 with TRBJ2-3; 8 bases match TRBD2. With 2 bases clipped from V and 6 bases from J, the junction kept 11 bases outside the gene matches. The CDR3 loop spans 16 amino acids. CDR1 is SGHRS and CDR2 is YFSETQ in the germline V gene. As DNA, the CDR3 is TGCGCCAGCAGCTTAAACGGGGGGGCCAAACTTGATACGCAGTATTTT. Translating gives CASSLNGGAKLDTQYF.

This chain's CDR3 is CASSRDLEDEQYF. CDR3 bases: TGTGCCAGCAGCCGGGACTTAGAAGACGAGCAGTACTTC. The chain recombines TRBV6-5 with TRBJ2-7; D is possibly TRBD2 (6 bases). The CDR3 runs to 13 residues. CDR1 and CDR2 from the germline V gene are MNHEY and SVGAGI. The V end was cut by 6 bases, the J end by 5 bases, with 14 bases between.

This clone was seen a few times. Other DNA sequences in this sample translate to the same CDR3. This chain uses TRBV7-2 with TRBJ1-3; a weak D match, TRBD1 (6 bases). The CDR3 length is 14 residues. CDR1 is SGHTA and CDR2 is FQGNSA in the germline V gene. V dropped 1 base and J dropped 4 bases, with 8 bases sitting between them. The CDR3: CASSLDRAGNTIYF. The DNA for the CDR3 is TGTGCCAGCAGCTTAGACAGGGCCGGAAACACCATATATTTT.

V gene TRBV9 combines with J gene TRBJ1-5, with D possibly being TRBD1 (5 bases). V dropped 8 bases and J dropped 1 base, with 13 bases sitting between them. CDR1 and CDR2 (germline): SGDLS, YYNGEE. This CDR3 has 14 amino acids. CDR3 in DNA: TGTGCCAGGAAGGACAAAGCAAGCAATCAGCCCCAGCATTTT. This gives the protein CARKDKASNQPQHF.

The J gene is TRBJ2-7, the V gene TRBV19; D possibly corresponds to TRBD1 (5 bases). V gave up 6 bases and J gave up 4 bases, with 22 bases separating them. The germline V gene encodes CDR1 LNHDA and CDR2 SQIVND (reference sequence). CDR3 length: 16 amino acids. The CDR3 bases are TGTGCCAGTAGATCCCGCGTCGACAGACTCTGGTACGAGCAGTACTTC. This gives the protein CASRSRVDRLWYEQYF.

The chain joins TRBV7-7 to TRBJ1-2, with a tentative D call TRBD1 (5 bases). Germline lookup yields CDR1 SSHAT and CDR2 FNYEAQ (reference sequence). The CDR3 covers 17 residues. V lost 3 bases, J lost 3 bases, and 20 bases lay in between. This CDR3 reads CASSLLGGVERDYGYTF. CDR3 in DNA: TGTGCCAGCAGCTTGCTCGGAGGGGTCGAAAGGGACTATGGCTACACCTTC.

The rearrangement uses TRBV5-4 and TRBJ1-2; 7 nucleotides match TRBD1. Trimming took 4 bases from V and 4 from J; bases not matched to a gene: 4. Germline V lookup: CDR1 SGHNT, CDR2 YYREEE (reference sequence). The CDR3 runs 13 residues. CDR3 protein: CASSPDRFYGYTF. CDR3 bases: TGTGCCAGCAGCCCGGACAGGTTCTATGGCTACACCTTC.

V gene TRBV5-6 combines with J gene TRBJ2-1; D remains ambiguous. Trimming removed 6 bases from V and 0 bases from J, with 4 bases in between. The CDR3 runs to 12 residues. Germline V lookup: CDR1 SGHDT, CDR2 YYEEEE. The DNA of the CDR3 is TGTGCCAGCACAGGCTCCTACAATGAGCAGTTCTTC. Protein sequence: CASTGSYNEQFF.

This clone was counted between two and nine times. J is TRBJ2-3 and V is TRBV7-6; 9 bases are shared with TRBD1. With V trimmed by 5 bases and J by 1 base, 4 bases remained unmatched. The CDR3 sequence is 15 residues long. CDR1 is SGHVS and CDR2 is FNYEAQ in the germline V gene. The CDR3, as DNA: TGTGCCAGCAGCCCCGGGACAGGGCGCACAGATACGCAGTATTTT. Protein sequence: CASSPGTGRTDTQYF. The full variable domain, completed using reference TRBV7-6 and TRBJ2-3, is GAGVSQSPRYKVTKRGQDVALRCDPISGHVSLYWYRQALGQGPEFLTYFNYEAQQDKSGLPNDRFSAERPEGSISTLTIQRTEQRDSAMYRCASSPGTGRTDTQYFGPGTRLTVL.

The V call is TRBV11-2, the J call TRBJ2-2, with 8 bases aligning to TRBD2. CDR3 length: 16 amino acids. V gave up 2 bases and J gave up 6 bases; unmatched junction bases: 8. The germline gives CDR1 SGHAT, CDR2 FQNNGV. CDR3 residues: CASSLTGLGFPGELFF. The CDR3 DNA sequence: TGTGCCAGCAGCTTAACGGGACTAGGCTTTCCCGGGGAGCTGTTTTTT.

This chain uses TRBV10-3 with TRBJ2-3, with 7 bases identical to TRBD2. Looked up from germline, CDR1 is ENHRY and CDR2 is SYGVKD. The CDR3 totals 15 residues. The V and J ends lost 3 bases and 3 bases, in that order; junction bases with no gene match: 6. CDR3 sequence reads: CAISEPAGSTDTQYF. The CDR3 DNA reads as TGTGCCATCAGTGAACCAGCGGGGAGTACAGATACGCAGTATTTT.

The chain is built from TRBV13 and TRBJ2-7; 9 nucleotides line up with TRBD1. The CDR3 is 15 residues long. The trim removed 5 bases at V and 6 bases at J, leaving 11 bases unmatched. The V gene's germline CDR1 is PRHDT and CDR2 FYEKMQ (reference sequence). CDR3 amino acids: CASSPGTGKFSEQYF. CDR3 nucleotide sequence: TGTGCCAGCAGCCCCGGGACAGGGAAATTTAGCGAGCAGTACTTC.

J is TRBJ1-4 and V is TRBV5-6; no firm D call. CDR3 length equals 13 residues. CDR1 is SGHDT and CDR2 is YYEEEE in the germline V gene. V was shortened by 2 bases and J by 4 bases, with 6 bases between the two germline ends. In nucleotides, the CDR3 is TGTGCCAGCAGCTTCGGGAGTAATGAAAAACTGTTTTTT. This translates into CASSFGSNEKLFF.

A few counts support this clone. The chain has TRBV5-1 and TRBJ2-1, with TRBD1 identical over 8 bases. This CDR3 spans 15 amino acids. The V gene end was trimmed by 3 bases and the J gene end by 0 bases; junction bases not matched to a gene: 2. Germline V lookup: CDR1 SGHRS, CDR2 YFSETQ. The CDR3 coding sequence is TGCGCCAGCAGCTGGGGACAGGTCTCCTACAATGAGCAGTTCTTC. Its protein is CASSWGQVSYNEQFF.

The chain employs TRBV10-3 and TRBJ2-7; 9 nucleotides line up with TRBD1. The junction had 9 bases not matched to a gene; V was cut back by 2 bases and J by 1 base. Germline CDR1 reads ENHRY; CDR2 reads SYGVKD. The CDR3 contains 17 residues. DNA for the CDR3: TGTGCCATCAGTGAGCCCCTTTTTGGGACAGGGTCCTACGAGCAGTACTTC. It specifies CAISEPLFGTGSYEQYF.

The rearrangement joins TRBV19 to TRBJ2-6; D unresolved. CDR1 and CDR2 from the germline V gene are LNHDA and SQIVND (reference sequence). The CDR3 extends over 13 amino acids. V shed 7 bases and J shed 1 base, with 5 bases lying between them. CDR3 in DNA: TGTGCCAGTACACAGTCTGGGGCCAACGTCCTGACTTTC. This translates into CASTQSGANVLTF.

The V gene is TRBV6-2 or TRBV6-3, the J gene TRBJ2-7, with D tentatively TRBD1 (6 bases). Germline CDR1 is MNHEY and CDR2 is SVGEGT. V lost 4 bases to trimming and J lost 2 bases, with 9 bases between them. The CDR3 loop spans 13 amino acids. The CDR3: CASSSDRAYEQYF. CDR3 sequence (DNA): TGTGCCAGCAGTTCGGACAGAGCCTACGAGCAGTACTTC.